A selection of T cell receptor beta chains follows, all from one sample in a study of neurological immune-mediated disorders. MiXCR, run by TCRdb on the 5' RACE reads, gives a single entry per CDR3 protein. This sample carries tens of thousands of distinct CDR3 sequences, nearly 7.5% of them seen once, and the ten largest clones take roughly 4.5%. Sequenced sample: PBMCs. All receptors derive from a middle-aged woman in good health. The CDR3 runs from the conserved cysteine through the conserved F or W. The D gene is left open where the match is weak. The size entry is marked missing in some rows and otherwise reads once, few, many or a size class.

TGTGCCAGCAGCTTTTTAGGGCAGGGGGTCGGAAGGGATGAAAAACTGTTTTTT	CASSFLGQGVGRDEKLFF	TRBV5-5	.	TRBJ1-4	TRBD1
TGTGCCATCACCGGGACAGAGAGAAACACCATATATTTT	CAITGTERNTIYF	TRBV10-3	many	TRBJ1-3	TRBD1
TGTGCCACCAGTGCCCCGCGGGACTCGACAAATGAGCAGTTCTTC	CATSAPRDSTNEQFF	TRBV24-1	medium-sized	TRBJ2-1	.
TGTGCCAGCAGTTTCGGTAATGGACAGCCCCAGCATTTT	CASSFGNGQPQHF	TRBV27	many	TRBJ1-5	.
TGCGCCAGCAGCCAAGATAGGCCGGAGGGTGATGAGCAGTTCTTC	CASSQDRPEGDEQFF	TRBV4-1	many	TRBJ2-1	.
TGTGCCAGCAGCCGGGCGTCCCGAAGCGAAAAACTGTTTTTT	CASSRASRSEKLFF	TRBV5-8	many	TRBJ1-4	.
TGTGCCAGCAGCCAAGCTTCAGGGACGGGGGTCTATGGCTACACCTTC	CASSQASGTGVYGYTF	TRBV4-2	many	TRBJ1-2	.
TGCGCCAGCGCCATTGAGGGGGTCTCCGGGGCCAACGTCCTGACTTTC	CASAIEGVSGANVLTF	TRBV5-1	many	TRBJ2-6	.
TGTGCCAGCAGCACAAGCACTGAAGCTTTCTTT	CASSTSTEAFF	TRBV12-3/TRBV12-4	many	TRBJ1-1	.
TGCAGCGTTGCTATGTGGGGGGGGGCCGACAATGAGCAGTTCTTC	CSVAMWGGADNEQFF	TRBV29-1	.	TRBJ2-1	.
TGTGCTAGTGCCTCATCCGGCGGGAGCAATGAGCAGTTCTTC	CASASSGGSNEQFF	TRBV12-5	.	TRBJ2-1	TRBD2
TGCAGCGTTGAAAGGGAAGATGGATATGGCTACACCTTC	CSVEREDGYGYTF	TRBV29-1	many	TRBJ1-2	.
TGTGCCAGCAGCCCCCGAGGGGAGGGACAGGGGTACTATGGCTACACCTTC	CASSPRGEGQGYYGYTF	TRBV9	many	TRBJ1-2	TRBD1
TGTGCCAGCAGTTTTAAATTGAATAGCAATCAGCCCCAGCATTTT	CASSFKLNSNQPQHF	TRBV27	many	TRBJ1-5	.
TGTGCCAGCAGCTTAGATGAGGGGAGGAAAACTGAAGCTTTCTTT	CASSLDEGRKTEAFF	TRBV7-6	many	TRBJ1-1	.
TGTGCCAGCAGCATACTAGCGGGAGTTTACAATGAGCAGTTCTTC	CASSILAGVYNEQFF	TRBV7-9	many	TRBJ2-1	TRBD2
TGTGCCAGCAGCTTGGCGCAGGGACAGGGGAACACCGGGGAGCTGTTTTTT	CASSLAQGQGNTGELFF	TRBV5-8	many	TRBJ2-2	TRBD1
TGTGCCAGCGGGGGACAGGTCTCCTACAATGAGCAGTTCTTC	CASGGQVSYNEQFF	TRBV5-6	many	TRBJ2-1	TRBD1
TGTGCCAGCAGCTTAGGGATCCGGACTAGCAAGGATGAGCAGTTCTTC	CASSLGIRTSKDEQFF	TRBV7-8	many	TRBJ2-1	TRBD2
TGCGCCAGCAGACCGCCGGGACAGGGATTGATCTCCTCCTACGAGCAGTACTTC	CASRPPGQGLISSYEQYF	TRBV5-1	many	TRBJ2-7	TRBD1
TGTGCCTCAGAAGAGGGTCAGGGACAGCAAACGGGGGGCTATGGCTACACCTTC	CASEEGQGQQTGGYGYTF	TRBV10-3	many	TRBJ1-2	TRBD1
TGCAGCGTTGGATTGGGGGACGTAGCCGTATCCTTGAACACTGAAGCTTTCTTT	CSVGLGDVAVSLNTEAFF	TRBV29-1	many	TRBJ1-1	.
TGTGCCAGCAGTTACTCGGTCGCCTATGAGCAAGAGACCCAGTACTTC	CASSYSVAYEQETQYF	TRBV6-6	many	TRBJ2-5	.
TGCAGTGCTAGAGGACCGGGGAACTATGGCTACACCTTC	CSARGPGNYGYTF	TRBV20-1	many	TRBJ1-2	.
TGTGCCATCAGTGGGAATCAGAACACTGAAGCTATCTTC	CAISGNQNTEAIF	TRBV10-3	.	TRBJ1-1	.
TGTGCCAGCAGCCCCGGACAGACTTTTTTCGAGCAGTACTTC	CASSPGQTFFEQYF	TRBV12-3/TRBV12-4	medium-sized	TRBJ2-7	.
TGTGCCAGCAGCTTTGACACGAACACTGAAGCTTTCTTT	CASSFDTNTEAFF	TRBV5-5	many	TRBJ1-1	.
TGCGCCAGCAGCTTGGGAGGGGGCGGTGAAGCTTTCTTT	CASSLGGGGEAFF	TRBV5-1	many	TRBJ1-1	TRBD1
TGTGCCAGCAGCTTAGTGGAGACCCAGTACTTC	CASSLVETQYF	TRBV7-9	many	TRBJ2-5	.
TGTGCCAGCAGTCCGATTAGCGGGCCCTACGAGCAGTACTTC	CASSPISGPYEQYF	TRBV7-2	many	TRBJ2-7	TRBD2
TGCGCCAGCAGCTTGTTGGGGACAGGGGGATCAAATGAGCAGTTCTTC	CASSLLGTGGSNEQFF	TRBV5-1	many	TRBJ2-1	TRBD1
TGTGCCAGCAGTTTGTGGCAGACCCCCCGAAACACCGGGGAGCTGTTTTTT	CASSLWQTPRNTGELFF	TRBV12-3/TRBV12-4	many	TRBJ2-2	.
TGTGCCAGCAGCGCCGGCGGGGGTTCACCCCTCCACTTT	CASSAGGGSPLHF	TRBV3-1	many	TRBJ1-6	.
TGCAGCGTGGGGGATTACGAGCAGTACTTC	CSVGDYEQYF	TRBV29-1	many	TRBJ2-7	.
TGTGCCAGCAGCAGAAAGGGGACCAGCACCGGGGAGCTGTTTTTT	CASSRKGTSTGELFF	TRBV7-2	many	TRBJ2-2	.
TGTGCCAGCAGTTCTACGTCAGAAATAGGGCGGGAAAAACTGTTTTTT	CASSSTSEIGREKLFF	TRBV6-5	many	TRBJ1-4	.
TGTGCCAGCGAGGGTCTGCACAATGAGCAGTTCTTC	CASEGLHNEQFF	TRBV27	many	TRBJ2-1	.
TGTGCCTGGAGTGCGAGTAGTAAACTACAGTTCTTC	CAWSASSKLQFF	TRBV30	many	TRBJ2-1	.
TGTCCCAGCAGCGGGGACGGACGAACGAACACTGAAGGTTTCTTT	CPSSGDGRTNTEGFF	TRBV9	.	TRBJ1-1	.
TGCGCCAGCAGCTCTCCGGGACAGCCTTCCTACGAGCAGTACTTC	CASSSPGQPSYEQYF	TRBV5-1	many	TRBJ2-7	TRBD1